This TCR beta chain comes out of a study of cytomegalovirus exposure and HLA in healthy donors. Study results and limitations: It is likely that the observed cluster of highly shared sequence variants was a sequencing artifact.

The PCR contained 60 Vbeta and 13 Jbeta primers. This table comes from immunoSEQ multiplex PCR, and its TCRdb copy is limited to in-frame clones, with some not included. This table lists 30,000 to 45,000 clones. The CDR3 consists of 16 residues. CDR1 is SGDLS and CDR2 is YYNGEE in the germline V gene. With V trimmed by 0 bases and J by 2 bases, 3 bases remained unmatched. Comment on this clone: Antigen specificity is unknown.

Donors were ostensibly healthy at sampling, although undocumented immune exposures were probable. Sequencing used PBMCs. The V call is TRBV9, the J call TRBJ2-1, with 9 bases matching TRBD1. The TCR comes from a man aged 35-49 years in good health and CMV-seropositive. CDR3: CASSVDGTGTYNEQFF. CDR3 nucleotide sequence: TGTGCCAGCAGCGTAGATGGGACAGGGACCTACAATGAGCAGTTCTTC.